Below, 29 T cell receptor beta chains from the same sample are listed, as sequenced in a study of T cell responses to AZD1222 COVID-19 vaccine (dated by TCRdb to the early 2020s). Library prep was done by the immunoSEQ multiplex PCR assay. Here the immuneACCESS table is served through TCRdb, limited to in-frame sequences with V and J called. Missing clones are a known gap in these copies; in checked studies unresolved V genes cover under half, and the rest lacks a known reason. For this sample there are some 160,000 clones; more than 85% appear just once. The top ten hold over 0.7% of the sample. The sample's time point label, in plain terms: baseline before first vaccination. The sample here was peripheral blood, taken on day 0 of AZD1222 vaccination. The receptors were sampled from an adult in good health.

This clone was detected only once. The chain carries TRBV12-3 or TRBV12-4 and TRBJ1-4; TRBD1 might be the D (5 bases). V was clipped by 6 bases and J by 13 bases, with 18 bases between them. This CDR3 spans 13 amino acids. The CDR3 sequence is CASSLGTSTRLFF. DNA for the CDR3: TGTGCCAGCAGCCTCGGGACTTCGACGCGACTGTTTTTT.

The V and J genes are TRBV27 and TRBJ2-1; tentatively, D is TRBD1 or TRBD2 (5 bases each). Trimming stripped 5 bases from V and 8 bases from J, with 19 bases between. This CDR3 region has 15 residues. Germline CDR1 and CDR2: MNHEY and SMNVEV (reference sequence). The CDR3 region is CASSHTGTWADEQFF. CDR3 DNA sequence: TGTGCCAGCAGTCACACCGGGACGTGGGCGGATGAGCAGTTCTTC.

The rearrangement uses TRBV6-1 and TRBJ2-7; 9 bases are a match to TRBD1. Unmatched junction bases numbered 5, after V lost 1 base and J lost 4 bases. Germline V gene data show CDR1 as MNHNS and CDR2 as SASEGT. The CDR3 totals 15 residues. The CDR3, as DNA: TGTGCCAGCAGTGAAGAAGAGGGACAGGGTTACGAGCAGTACTTC. It specifies CASSEEEGQGYEQYF.

The rearrangement joins TRBV7-8 to TRBJ2-1; D not certain. Germline CDR1 SGHVS, CDR2 FQNEAQ. The CDR3 has 11 amino acids. Trimming took 2 bases from V and 8 from J, leaving 4 bases between them. CDR3 sequence reads: CASSLWDEQFF. In nucleotides, the CDR3 is TGTGCCAGCAGCTTATGGGATGAGCAGTTCTTC. The complete variable domain, with remaining parts taken from reference TRBV7-8 and TRBJ2-1, reads GAGVSQSPRYKVAKRGQDVALRCDPISGHVSLFWYQQALGQGPEFLTYFQNEAQLDKSGLPSDRFFAERPEGSVSTLKIQRTQQEDSAVYLCASSLWDEQFFGPGTRLTVL.

The chain has TRBV27 and TRBJ1-2; D remains unclear. This CDR3 is built from 13 residues. V was clipped by 3 bases and J by 7 bases, with 12 bases between them. Germline CDR1 reads MNHEY; CDR2 reads SMNVEV (reference sequence). The CDR3 DNA follows: TGTGCCAGCAGTTTCGGGAGAAGTTCTGGCTACACCTTC. This encodes CASSFGRSSGYTF.

V is TRBV4-3 and J is TRBJ2-1; a possible D gene is TRBD2 (5 bases). The V end was cut by 1 base, the J end by 0 bases, with 16 bases between. Germline CDR1 and CDR2: LGHNA and YSLEER. The CDR3 spans 18 residues. The CDR3 nucleotides read TGCGCCAGCAGCCAAGTTTACGGGGTCTTGGGCTCCTACAATGAGCAGTTCTTC. Translated: CASSQVYGVLGSYNEQFF.

This clone was recorded once. V and J are TRBV5-1 and TRBJ1-6, with D possibly matching TRBD1 (6 bases). CDR3 length: 15 amino acids. Trimming cost V 4 bases and J 9 bases, with 17 bases left between them. Germline CDR1 is SGHRS and CDR2 is YFSETQ. The CDR3 DNA reads TGCGCCAGCAGCCCATACAGGGTAGGAGGTTCACCCCTCCACTTT. It specifies CASSPYRVGGSPLHF.

The chain carries TRBV6-2 or TRBV6-3 and TRBJ2-7, with unresolved D. There are 15 residues in the CDR3. Germline V gives CDR1 MNHEY, CDR2 SVGEGT. Trimming pared 2 bases from V and 0 bases from J, leaving 11 bases between. The CDR3 reads CASSYDHSSSYEQYF. The CDR3, as DNA: TGTGCCAGCAGTTACGACCATTCGAGCTCCTACGAGCAGTACTTC.

The V and J genes are TRBV30 and TRBJ1-2; 11 nucleotides line up with TRBD1. With V trimmed by 3 bases and J by 4 bases, 10 bases remained unmatched. The CDR3 is made up of 16 amino acids. In germline, CDR1 is GTSNPN, CDR2 SVGIG (reference sequence). DNA for the CDR3: TGTGCCTGGAGCCGGACAGGGGGCGATCTGCCCTATGGCTACACCTTC. It is translated as CAWSRTGGDLPYGYTF.

V and J are TRBV24-1 and TRBJ2-3; TRBD1 might be the D (6 bases). V was shortened by 2 bases and J by 4 bases, with 12 bases between the two germline ends. This CDR3 comprises 15 residues. CDR1 is KGHDR and CDR2 is SFDVKD in the germline V gene. The CDR3 nucleotides read TGTGCCACCAGTGATTCCGGACAGATAGCAGATACGCAGTATTTT. This sequence encodes CATSDSGQIADTQYF.

The chain uses TRBV9 and TRBJ1-4; no definite D call. The CDR3 contains 15 residues. V was pared by 0 bases and J by 2 bases, with 8 bases between. In germline, CDR1 is SGDLS, CDR2 YYNGEE. The CDR3 DNA is TGTGCCAGCAGCGTAGATGTGGGTACTAATGAAAAACTGTTTTTT. This encodes CASSVDVGTNEKLFF.

Only one count was recorded for this clone. V is TRBV5-5 and J is TRBJ2-7; 9 bases are a match to TRBD1. This CDR3 spans 14 amino acids. CDR1 and CDR2 (germline): SGHKS, YYEKEE (reference sequence). Trimming removed 1 base from V and 5 bases from J; junction bases left unmatched: 4. The CDR3 spells CASSLTGGFDEQYF. The CDR3 DNA reads as TGTGCCAGCAGCTTGACAGGGGGCTTCGACGAGCAGTACTTC.

The chain is built from TRBV7-3 and TRBJ2-5; D is undetermined. The CDR3 spans 15 residues. V lost 1 base and J 2 bases, leaving 11 bases between the germline ends. Germline CDR1 is SGHTA and CDR2 is FQGTGA. CDR3 loop: CASSLNGNAQETQYF. The DNA for the CDR3 is TGTGCCAGCAGCTTAAATGGGAATGCTCAAGAGACCCAGTACTTC.

The chain employs TRBV4-3 and TRBJ2-3; D may be TRBD1 (5 bases). Germline V gene lookup returns CDR1 LGHNA and CDR2 YSLEER. The CDR3 loop spans 16 amino acids. Trimming took off 1 base at V and 0 bases at J, with 11 bases between the two ends. CDR3 amino acids: CASSQGSGLSTDTQYF. DNA for the CDR3: TGCGCCAGCAGCCAAGGTTCAGGGCTTAGCACAGATACGCAGTATTTT.

The chain uses TRBV24-1 and TRBJ2-3, with 16 positions matching TRBD2. Germline loops: CDR1 KGHDR, CDR2 SFDVKD. This CDR3 comprises 19 residues. Germline trimming cut 3 bases from V and 4 bases from J; bases unmatched to any gene: 9. The CDR3 region is CATSDPGLAGGPHADTQYF. The CDR3 bases are TGTGCCACCAGTGATCCGGGACTAGCGGGGGGGCCACATGCAGATACGCAGTATTTT.

This chain links TRBV10-2 with TRBJ2-2; no firm D call. CDR3 size: 13 residues. Per the germline V gene, CDR1 is WSHSY and CDR2 is SAAADI. V was shortened by 5 bases and J by 0 bases, with 4 bases between the two germline ends. The CDR3 DNA reads as TGCGCCAGCAGTATCGCGAACACCGGGGAGCTGTTTTTT. It translates to CASSIANTGELFF.

This chain links TRBV5-6 with TRBJ2-1, with D possibly being TRBD1 (5 bases). With 1 base removed from V and 10 bases from J, the gap between germline ends came to 9 bases. Germline assignment: CDR1 SGHDT and CDR2 YYEEEE. This CDR3 is built from 12 residues. The CDR3 here is CASSLPQGEQFF. The CDR3 DNA reads TGTGCCAGCAGCTTGCCGCAGGGCGAGCAGTTCTTC.

The V gene is TRBV7-9, the J gene TRBJ2-2, with D possibly matching TRBD2 (6 bases). The CDR3 spans 16 residues. Looked up from germline, CDR1 is SEHNR and CDR2 is FQNEAQ (reference sequence). Trimming took off 5 bases at V and 5 bases at J, with 18 bases between the two ends. CDR3: CASSLVRTTFTGELFF. CDR3 in DNA: TGTGCCAGCAGCCTCGTCCGGACTACTTTTACCGGGGAGCTGTTTTTT.

V gene TRBV30 combines with J gene TRBJ2-1, with D perhaps matching TRBD2 (5 bases). There are 14 residues in the CDR3. V dropped 2 bases and J dropped 9 bases, with 17 bases sitting between them. Germline V lookup: CDR1 GTSNPN, CDR2 SVGIG (reference sequence). The DNA of the CDR3 is TGTGCCTGGAGTACCGGACCTCTACGGGGTGAGCAGTTCTTC. Amino acids: CAWSTGPLRGEQFF.

The chain employs TRBV7-2 and TRBJ1-6, with TRBD1 matching over 11 bases. The germline gives CDR1 SGHTA, CDR2 FQGNSA. The trim removed 0 bases at V and 6 bases at J, leaving 4 bases unmatched. CDR3 length: 17 residues. Written as DNA, the CDR3 is TGTGCCAGCAGCTTAGCTGGACAGGGGGCTCTTAATTCACCCCTCCACTTT. This encodes CASSLAGQGALNSPLHF.

This clone was observed a single time. The CDR3 nucleotides read TGCGCCAGCAGCTTGGAATGGTCCGGGGGTGGCGGAAACACCATATATTTT. Translation gives CASSLEWSGGGGNTIYF. The chain employs TRBV5-1 and TRBJ1-3; D possibly corresponds to TRBD1 (5 bases). There are 17 residues in the CDR3. The germline V gene encodes CDR1 SGHRS and CDR2 YFSETQ. The V end was cut by 0 bases, the J end by 4 bases, with 17 bases between.

This chain joins TRBV11-2 and TRBJ1-1; no firm D call. CDR3 length equals 13 residues. From germline, CDR1 is SGHAT and CDR2 FQNNGV. Trimming removed 1 base at V and 1 base at J, with 4 bases between. This CDR3 is CASSLGRNTEAFF. CDR3 DNA: TGTGCCAGCAGCTTAGGGAGGAACACTGAAGCTTTCTTT.

The chain carries TRBV6-2 or TRBV6-3 and TRBJ2-1, with a possible D match to TRBD2 (6 bases). With 3 bases removed from V and 8 bases from J, the gap between germline ends came to 26 bases. From germline, CDR1 is MNHEY and CDR2 SVGEGT. The CDR3 length is 18 residues. CDR3 in amino acids: CASSYPGTASIPPYEQFF. The CDR3 nucleotides are TGTGCCAGCAGTTATCCCGGGACTGCATCAATCCCCCCCTATGAGCAGTTCTTC.

A single count supports this clone. The chain is built from TRBV4-2 and TRBJ2-3, with D unresolved. Germline CDR1 is LGHNA and CDR2 is YNFKEQ. V was shortened by 4 bases and J by 2 bases, with 7 bases between the two germline ends. The CDR3 totals 13 residues. CDR3 sequence (DNA): TGTGCCAGCAGCCCCGCGGCCACAGATACGCAGTATTTT. This sequence encodes CASSPAATDTQYF.

The V and J genes are TRBV7-3 and TRBJ2-7, with D possibly matching TRBD1 (6 bases). Germline CDR1 is SGHTA and CDR2 is FQGTGA. Trimming took 4 bases from V and 5 from J, leaving 12 bases between them. There are 13 residues in the CDR3. For the CDR3, the DNA is TGTGCCAGCAGCTCACAGGGATGGGACGAGCAGTACTTC. Translating it yields CASSSQGWDEQYF.

The chain carries TRBV18 and TRBJ1-2; D perhaps matches TRBD1 (5 bases). This CDR3 region has 15 residues. The V end lost 4 bases, the J end lost 6 bases, and 18 bases lay between the germline ends. Germline assignment: CDR1 KGHSH and CDR2 LQKENI. CDR3 in amino acids: CASSLNQGGTDGYTF. For the CDR3, the DNA is TGTGCCAGCTCACTAAACCAGGGAGGGACGGATGGCTACACCTTC. Supplemented by reference TRBV18 and TRBJ1-2, the full variable domain reads NAGVMQNPRHLVRRRGQEARLRCSPMKGHSHVYWYRQLPEEGLKFMVYLQKENIIDESGMPKERFSAEFPKEGPSILRIQQVVRGDSAAYFCASSLNQGGTDGYTFGSGTRLTVV.

The rearrangement uses TRBV2 and TRBJ1-5; D may be TRBD1 (6 bases). CDR3 length: 18 amino acids. With 4 bases removed from V and 6 bases from J, the gap between germline ends came to 25 bases. CDR1 and CDR2 from the germline V gene are SNHLY and FYNNEI. The CDR3 is CASSGLGANRGDSQPQHF. CDR3 nucleotides: TGTGCCAGCAGTGGCCTCGGGGCAAATAGGGGGGACTCTCAGCCCCAGCATTTT.

The chain recombines TRBV29-1 with TRBJ2-5; D is possibly TRBD1 (5 bases). The germline CDR1 and CDR2 sequences are SQVTM and ANQGSEA. Between the trimmed V and J ends, which lost 5 bases and 2 bases, there was a span of 12 bases. The CDR3 consists of 13 residues. The CDR3 here is CSVLRQPQETQYF. The CDR3 DNA reads as TGCAGCGTTCTCCGACAGCCTCAAGAGACCCAGTACTTC.

V usage is TRBV5-5 and J usage is TRBJ1-6, with 7 bases matching TRBD1. V trimming: 4 bases; J trimming: 7 bases; junction bases outside the gene matches: 8. The CDR3 consists of 15 residues. Germline V gives CDR1 SGHKS, CDR2 YYEKEE (reference sequence). CDR3 DNA sequence: TGTGCCAGCAGCCCGCGTCGACAGGGAAATTCACCCCTCCACTTT. It encodes CASSPRRQGNSPLHF.